Below, 24 T cell receptor beta chains from the same sample are listed, as sequenced in a study of cytomegalovirus exposure and HLA in healthy donors. PCR was performed using 60 Vbeta and 13 Jbeta primers. Here immunoSEQ multiplex PCR was the method, and the copy in TCRdb shows in-frame clones only, minus some. The sample has around 180,000 clones, approximately 78% seen once; the top ten hold less than 2.5%. The source material was PBMCs. These receptors were obtained from a male donor in good health and CMV-seronegative.

V and J are TRBV7-9 and TRBJ2-7; tentative D call: TRBD1 (6 bases). The CDR3 has 16 residues. Trimming cost V 4 bases and J 1 base, with 17 bases left between them. Germline V lookup: CDR1 SEHNR, CDR2 FQNEAQ (reference sequence). CDR3 loop: CASSSFARGRSYEQYF. The CDR3 DNA reads as TGTGCCAGCAGCTCGTTTGCCAGGGGCCGATCCTACGAGCAGTACTTC.

This clone showed up just a few times. The chain couples TRBV5-1 to TRBJ1-2, with TRBD1 matching 8 bases. There are 14 residues in the CDR3. V lost 0 bases to trimming and J lost 7 bases; unmatched junction nucleotides: 5. Germline values: CDR1 SGHRS, CDR2 YFSETQ. CDR3 bases: TGCGCCAGCAGCTTGGCCGGGACAGGTGGTGGCTACACCTTC. It translates to CASSLAGTGGGYTF.

The V and J genes are TRBV5-4 and TRBJ2-3; weak D call: TRBD2 (7 bases). The CDR3 sequence is 16 residues long. Trimming removed 3 bases from V and 6 bases from J, with 20 bases in between. The germline V gene encodes CDR1 SGHNT and CDR2 YYREEE (reference sequence). The CDR3 DNA is TGTGCCAGCAGCTGGGACTACCGCCCAGGGGCGGATACGCAGTATTTT. It specifies CASSWDYRPGADTQYF.

The chain employs TRBV5-8 and TRBJ2-1, with TRBD1 matching over 7 bases. After removal of 3 bases from V and 4 bases from J, the junction contained 7 bases not matched to a gene. The CDR3 is made up of 15 amino acids. Germline V gives CDR1 SGHTS, CDR2 YDEGEE. In DNA form, the CDR3 reads TGTGCCAGCAGCTCCGCCGGACAGGTGTACAATGAGCAGTTCTTC. This translates into CASSSAGQVYNEQFF.

This clone was detected once. J is TRBJ2-1 and V is TRBV29-1, with 9 positions matching TRBD2. This CDR3 is 14 amino acids long. Germline V gene sequence: CDR1 SQVTM, CDR2 ANQGSEA. J lost 10 bases, V lost 6 bases, and 13 bases had no gene match. CDR3 sequence reads: CSVGTGTSSGEQFF. CDR3 DNA: TGCAGCGTCGGGACCGGGACTAGCTCCGGCGAGCAGTTCTTC.

V and J are TRBV30 and TRBJ1-2; 7 bases map to TRBD1. V was pared by 3 bases and J by 5 bases, with 6 bases of the junction left unmatched. The CDR3 is made up of 13 amino acids. Looked up from germline, CDR1 is GTSNPN and CDR2 is SVGIG (reference sequence). For the CDR3, the DNA is TGTGCCTGGAGGCCGACAGGGCAATATGGCTACACCTTC. Its protein product is CAWRPTGQYGYTF.

V usage is TRBV7-3 and J usage is TRBJ2-3, with a weak D call TRBD1 (5 bases). CDR1 and CDR2 from the germline V gene are SGHTA and FQGTGA. V was trimmed by 2 bases and J by 1 base, leaving 7 bases between them. This CDR3 is 14 amino acids long. This CDR3 is CASSLQGRTDTQYF. The CDR3 bases are TGTGCCAGCAGCTTACAGGGTCGCACAGATACGCAGTATTTT. Drawing the rest from reference TRBV7-3 and TRBJ2-3, the complete variable domain is GAGVSQTPSNKVTEKGKYVELRCDPISGHTALYWYRQSLGQGPEFLIYFQGTGAADDSGLPNDRFFAVRPEGSVSTLKIQRTERGDSAVYLCASSLQGRTDTQYFGPGTRLTVL.

This rearrangement joins TRBV27 to TRBJ2-3, with a weak D call TRBD1 (6 bases). Trimming cost V 6 bases and J 0 bases, with 7 bases left between them. The CDR3 spans 13 residues. Germline V gene lookup returns CDR1 MNHEY and CDR2 SMNVEV (reference sequence). In DNA, the CDR3 is TGTGCCAGCAGCCAGGGGAGCACAGATACGCAGTATTTT. Translation: CASSQGSTDTQYF.

The chain couples TRBV2 to TRBJ1-1; possible D gene TRBD1, 5 bases. V dropped 7 bases and J dropped 8 bases, with 14 bases sitting between them. CDR3 length: 12 amino acids. Germline-derived CDR1 and CDR2 are SNHLY and FYNNEI. The CDR3 loop reads CASIDRFTEAFF. The CDR3 coding sequence is TGTGCCAGCATTGACAGATTTACGGAAGCTTTCTTT.

The rearrangement links TRBV6-5 to TRBJ2-7, with D maybe TRBD1 (6 bases). The germline V and J ends were trimmed by 5 bases and 6 bases, with 20 bases remaining between them. Germline CDR1 MNHEY, CDR2 SVGAGI. The CDR3 has 15 amino acids. CDR3 loop: CASSRYRAKGPEQYF. CDR3 nucleotide sequence: TGTGCCAGCAGTCGTTACAGGGCAAAGGGGCCCGAGCAGTACTTC.

The chain links TRBV6-4 to TRBJ2-2, with D possibly being TRBD1 (6 bases). This CDR3 contains 13 residues. The V and J ends lost 4 bases and 7 bases respectively, with 10 bases between them. Germline values: CDR1 MRHNA, CDR2 SNTAGT. The CDR3 reads CASSAQDSGELFF. The CDR3 nucleotides read TGTGCCAGCAGTGCCCAGGACAGCGGGGAGCTGTTTTTT.

This CDR3 reads CASRKSKGRDSYEQYF. The CDR3 DNA reads as TGTGCCAGCAGGAAGAGTAAGGGGCGAGACTCCTACGAGCAGTACTTC. The chain combines TRBV14 with TRBJ2-7; weak D call: TRBD1 (5 bases). V lost 6 bases, J lost 0 bases, and 18 bases lay in between. In germline, CDR1 is SGHDN, CDR2 FVKESK. There are 16 residues in the CDR3.

V and J are TRBV7-3 and TRBJ2-3; D unresolved. The germline V and J ends were trimmed by 3 bases and 0 bases, with 10 bases remaining between them. The CDR3 totals 15 residues. Germline values: CDR1 SGHTA, CDR2 FQGTGA. For the CDR3, the DNA is TGTGCCAGCAGCTTCGAACAGTTTAGCACAGATACGCAGTATTTT. It yields the protein CASSFEQFSTDTQYF.

The rearrangement joins TRBV11-1 to TRBJ2-7, with D perhaps TRBD1 (5 bases). V dropped 2 bases and J dropped 5 bases, with 13 bases sitting between them. The germline gives CDR1 SGHAT, CDR2 FQDESV (reference sequence). The CDR3 totals 14 residues. The CDR3 spells CASSLSQGRNEQYF. CDR3 in DNA: TGTGCCAGCAGCTTAAGCCAGGGAAGAAACGAGCAGTACTTC.

This chain joins TRBV5-1 and TRBJ2-7, with TRBD1 identical over 9 bases. CDR1 is SGHRS, CDR2 YFSETQ, per germline. V was pared by 4 bases and J by 4 bases, with 9 bases of the junction left unmatched. The CDR3 is 15 amino acids. In DNA form, the CDR3 reads TGCGCCAGCAGCGTGACAGGGACAGGGTTATACGAGCAGTACTTC. Translating gives CASSVTGTGLYEQYF.

This clone was observed once. This sequence joins TRBV7-6 and TRBJ2-7; 10 bases are shared with TRBD1. The CDR3 length is 16 residues. V lost 5 bases and J lost 0; bases outside the gene matches: 7. The germline gives CDR1 SGHVS, CDR2 FNYEAQ. The DNA of the CDR3 is TGTGCCAGCAGCCCTGGACAGGGGGTAGGCTCCTACGAGCAGTACTTC. This translates into CASSPGQGVGSYEQYF.

The gene calls are TRBV20-1 and TRBJ1-1; D unclear. This CDR3 spans 11 amino acids. Trimming shortened V by 2 bases and J by 4 bases, and 5 bases separated the two germline ends. Looked up from germline, CDR1 is DFQATT and CDR2 is SNEGSKA (reference sequence). CDR3 nucleotide sequence: TGCAGTGCTAGAAGGAGCACTGAAGCTTTCTTT. It translates to CSARRSTEAFF.

V usage is TRBV11-2 and J usage is TRBJ2-3; TRBD2 is a possible D gene (6 bases). This CDR3 contains 15 residues. Between the trimmed V and J ends, which lost 0 bases and 2 bases, there was a span of 9 bases. The germline V gene has CDR1 SGHAT and CDR2 FQNNGV. The CDR3 reads CASSLDGGNTDTQYF. The DNA for the CDR3 is TGTGCCAGCAGCTTAGACGGCGGGAACACAGATACGCAGTATTTT.

This clone was picked up a small number of times. The J gene is TRBJ2-7, the V gene TRBV2, with 7 bases aligning to TRBD1. Germline CDR1 reads SNHLY; CDR2 reads FYNNEI. The length of the CDR3 is 16 residues. Trimming at V came to 0 bases and at J to 4 bases, leaving 9 bases not matched to a gene. The CDR3 sequence: CASSEASRGSKYEQYF. The CDR3 bases are TGTGCCAGCAGTGAAGCCTCCAGGGGGTCTAAGTACGAGCAGTACTTC.

The chain has TRBV4-1 and TRBJ1-6, with D maybe TRBD1 (6 bases). The CDR3 is 17 amino acids. Germline V gene sequence: CDR1 MGHRA, CDR2 YSYEKL. The V end was cut by 0 bases, the J end by 7 bases, with 16 bases between. The CDR3 nucleotides read TGCGCCAGCAGCCAAGATCTCCCTCAGGGGCTAAATTCACCCCTCCACTTT. Its protein is CASSQDLPQGLNSPLHF.

Concerning this clone itself: Other DNA sequences from this sample encode an identical CDR3 as well. The rearrangement links TRBV4-2 to TRBJ2-7, with a possible D match to TRBD2 (6 bases). V was cut by 0 bases and J by 0 bases, with 12 bases left in between. CDR1 is LGHNA and CDR2 is YNFKEQ in the germline V gene. CDR3 size: 16 residues. For the CDR3, the DNA is TGTGCCAGCAGCCAAGACCATGGTAGCGGCTCCTACGAGCAGTACTTC. This gives the protein CASSQDHGSGSYEQYF.

The V call is TRBV7-2, the J call TRBJ2-5; 9 nucleotides agree with TRBD1. The CDR3 spans 14 residues. The trim removed 1 base at V and 6 bases at J, leaving 3 bases unmatched. CDR1 is SGHTA, CDR2 FQGNSA, per germline. DNA for the CDR3: TGTGCCAGCAGCTTAGGGACAGGGGTAAAGACCCAGTACTTC. Protein product: CASSLGTGVKTQYF.

The rearrangement links TRBV30 to TRBJ2-5; 12 bases agree with TRBD2. Germline CDR1 is GTSNPN and CDR2 is SVGIG (reference sequence). The V and J ends lost 4 bases and 0 bases, in that order; junction bases with no gene match: 6. The CDR3 loop spans 16 amino acids. The CDR3 region is CAWNAGLAGNQETQYF. The CDR3 nucleotides are TGTGCCTGGAACGCGGGACTAGCGGGCAACCAAGAGACCCAGTACTTC.

The chain employs TRBV9 and TRBJ2-5; D is ambiguous. The CDR3 is made up of 14 amino acids. Germline values: CDR1 SGDLS, CDR2 YYNGEE. V was trimmed by 0 bases and J by 1 base, leaving 7 bases between them. DNA for the CDR3: TGTGCCAGCAGCGTAGGACAAACCCAAGAGACCCAGTACTTC. Translation gives CASSVGQTQETQYF.